Below are 30 T cell receptor beta chains sequenced from a single sample in a study of PD-1 blockade in classical Hodgkin lymphoma (dated by TCRdb to the early 2020s). Libraries were constructed by the immunoSEQ multiplex PCR assay. In TCRdb, the immuneACCESS table is reduced to in-frame sequences with V and J assigned. These tables do not hold every clone; where another copy was compared, an unresolved V gene accounts for under half, and the others remain unexplained. The sample has several thousand clones on record, approximately 86% of them singletons. The ten largest clones represent about 40% of the sample. The time point label on this specimen signifies: cycle 4 day 1 (C4D1), after less than 7 weeks of nivolumab. Every trial patient had relapsed following autologous stem cell transplantation, and prior brentuximab vedotin exposure was what differed among cohorts A, B and C. The material sequenced was peripheral blood mononuclear cells (PBMCs), taken before the fourth cycle of nivolumab. These receptors were collected from a human donor with classical Hodgkin lymphoma.

This clone was found a few times. The rearrangement uses TRBV6-5 and TRBJ2-1; TRBD2 matches 9 bases. Germline V gene sequence: CDR1 MNHEY, CDR2 SVGAGI. The J segment lost 9 bases and the V segment lost 2 bases, leaving 5 bases of the junction unmatched. CDR3 length: 14 amino acids. CDR3 nucleotide sequence: TGTGCCAGCAGTTACGCGGGGGGGCGAAGTGAGCAGTTCTTC. It specifies CASSYAGGRSEQFF.

DNA of the CDR3: TGTGCCAGCCTAACAGCTAACTATGGCTACACCTTC. It yields the protein CASLTANYGYTF. The chain employs TRBV2 and TRBJ1-2, with D unclear. Trimming shortened V by 8 bases and J by 0 bases, and 7 bases separated the two germline ends. Per germline, CDR1 SNHLY and CDR2 FYNNEI. This CDR3 is 12 amino acids long.

The chain employs TRBV15 and TRBJ2-3; D unresolved. V lost 5 bases and J lost 4, with 10 bases in between. CDR1 LNHNV and CDR2 YYDKDF come from the germline V gene (reference sequence). The CDR3 has 13 amino acids. CDR3 region: CATSFSISDTQYF. CDR3 coding DNA: TGTGCCACCAGCTTCTCGATCTCAGATACGCAGTATTTT.

The CDR3: CASSLPSGGANEQFF. The CDR3 nucleotides read TGCGCCAGCAGCTTGCCCAGCGGGGGGGCCAATGAGCAGTTCTTC. The chain combines TRBV5-1 with TRBJ2-1, with 10 bases fitting TRBD2. The CDR3 is made up of 15 amino acids. Germline V gene data show CDR1 as SGHRS and CDR2 as YFSETQ. Germline trimming cut 1 base from V and 6 bases from J; bases unmatched to any gene: 4.

As DNA, the CDR3 is TGCGCCAGCATCTCCGGGACAACTAACTATGGCTACACCTTC. It codes for CASISGTTNYGYTF. The chain uses TRBV10-2 and TRBJ1-2; possibly TRBD1 for D (6 bases). Germline CDR1 WSHSY, CDR2 SAAADI. Trimming shortened V by 7 bases and J by 0 bases, and 12 bases separated the two germline ends. The CDR3 is made up of 14 amino acids.

The rearrangement uses TRBV29-1 and TRBJ1-1; D gene uncertain. The germline gives CDR1 SQVTM, CDR2 ANQGSEA. The CDR3 is made up of 10 amino acids. With 3 bases removed from V and 6 bases from J, the gap between germline ends came to 5 bases. CDR3 protein: CSVDLSEAFF. CDR3 nucleotides: TGCAGCGTTGACCTCTCTGAAGCTTTCTTT.

The genes are TRBV5-1 and TRBJ1-2, with TRBD1 as a possible D gene (6 bases). The germline V gene encodes CDR1 SGHRS and CDR2 YFSETQ. The ends were cut back, 4 bases at V and 0 bases at J, with 13 bases in the middle. The length of the CDR3 is 15 residues. DNA for the CDR3: TGCGCCAGCAGCCTAAACAGGGATTCTAACTATGGCTACACCTTC. It specifies CASSLNRDSNYGYTF. The variable domain in full, completed from reference TRBV5-1 and TRBJ1-2, reads KAGVTQTPRYLIKTRGQQVTLSCSPISGHRSVSWYQQTPGQGLQFLFEYFSETQRNKGNFPGRFSGRQFSNSRSEMNVSTLELGDSALYLCASSLNRDSNYGYTFGSGTRLTVV.

The table lists this clone with a count of one. The V and J genes are TRBV30 and TRBJ1-3, with D unclear. The germline CDR1 and CDR2 sequences are GTSNPN and SVGIG (reference sequence). The CDR3 length is 12 residues. The ends were cut back, 5 bases at V and 3 bases at J, with 8 bases in the middle. CDR3 coding DNA: TGTGCCTGGGGACTAAATGGAAACACCATATATTTT. Protein sequence: CAWGLNGNTIYF.

This sequence joins TRBV7-9 and TRBJ2-7, with 10 bases identical to TRBD1. Per germline, CDR1 SEHNR and CDR2 FQNEAQ (reference sequence). This CDR3 region has 14 residues. V was pared by 5 bases and J by 7 bases, with 8 bases of the junction left unmatched. The CDR3 DNA sequence: TGTGCCAGCAGCGTGGACAGGGGGTCGGGTGAGCAGTACGTC. Translated: CASSVDRGSGEQYV.

V is TRBV30 and J is TRBJ1-2, with TRBD1 matching over 8 bases. Per germline, CDR1 GTSNPN and CDR2 SVGIG (reference sequence). Trimming removed 3 bases from V and 5 bases from J; junction bases left unmatched: 8. The CDR3 is 14 amino acids. The CDR3 is CAWRRTGTKYGYTF. In nucleotides, the CDR3 is TGTGCCTGGAGAAGGACAGGGACGAAGTATGGCTACACCTTC.

The V and J genes are TRBV5-1 and TRBJ2-2; no reliable D call. Per germline, CDR1 SGHRS and CDR2 YFSETQ. The V and J ends lost 1 base and 1 base respectively, with 5 bases between them. CDR3 length: 14 residues. CDR3 region: CASSLSQNTGELFF. CDR3 DNA sequence: TGCGCCAGCAGCTTGTCTCAGAACACCGGGGAGCTGTTTTTT. Full variable domain (rest looked up from reference TRBV5-1 and TRBJ2-2): KAGVTQTPRYLIKTRGQQVTLSCSPISGHRSVSWYQQTPGQGLQFLFEYFSETQRNKGNFPGRFSGRQFSNSRSEMNVSTLELGDSALYLCASSLSQNTGELFFGEGSRLTVL.

This clone was recorded once. The gene calls are TRBV7-9 and TRBJ1-3; D remains unclear. Germline V gene lookup returns CDR1 SEHNR and CDR2 FQNEAQ (reference sequence). V lost 5 bases, J lost 3 bases, and 5 bases lay in between. The CDR3 is made up of 12 amino acids. This chain's CDR3 is CASSLNGNTIYF. In nucleotides, the CDR3 is TGTGCCAGCAGCCTCAATGGAAACACCATATATTTT.

V and J are TRBV12-5 and TRBJ2-1; D gene ambiguous. The germline V gene encodes CDR1 LGHNT and CDR2 FRNRAP. The germline V and J ends were trimmed by 0 bases and 6 bases, with 6 bases remaining between them. This CDR3 spans 13 amino acids. The CDR3: CASGLVQINEQFF. CDR3 DNA: TGTGCTAGTGGTTTGGTACAAATCAATGAGCAGTTCTTC.

The CDR3 nucleotides read TGTGCCAGCAGCTTAGGAGGAAATAGCAATCAGCCCCAGCATTTT. As protein: CASSLGGNSNQPQHF. The rearrangement uses TRBV11-2 and TRBJ1-5; no clear D. In germline, CDR1 is SGHAT, CDR2 FQNNGV. The CDR3 runs to 15 residues. V lost 1 base, J lost 0 bases, and 7 bases lay in between.

The rearrangement links TRBV10-3 to TRBJ1-2, with a possible D match to TRBD1 (6 bases). The CDR3 consists of 14 residues. The germline V gene has CDR1 ENHRY and CDR2 SYGVKD. Trimming stripped 10 bases from V and 1 base from J, with 16 bases between. In nucleotides, the CDR3 is TGTGCCACCCGGACAGCTGGGGATAACTATGGCTACACCTTC. It yields the protein CATRTAGDNYGYTF.

This clone was recorded once. V is TRBV5-1 and J is TRBJ2-3; TRBD2 agrees at 7 bases. CDR1 and CDR2 from the germline V gene are SGHRS and YFSETQ. The CDR3 has 15 residues. The V and J ends lost 1 base and 2 bases, in that order; junction bases with no gene match: 4. CDR3 coding DNA: TGCGCCAGCAGCTTGATAAGCGGGATCACAGATACGCAGTATTTT. It encodes CASSLISGITDTQYF. Full variable domain (remainder filled in from reference TRBV5-1 and TRBJ2-3): KAGVTQTPRYLIKTRGQQVTLSCSPISGHRSVSWYQQTPGQGLQFLFEYFSETQRNKGNFPGRFSGRQFSNSRSEMNVSTLELGDSALYLCASSLISGITDTQYFGPGTRLTVL.

The table lists this clone with a count of one. The rearrangement uses TRBV10-3 and TRBJ2-6, with TRBD1 matching over 7 bases. Losses at the gene ends were 4 bases for V and 2 bases for J; bases not matched to a gene: 8. This CDR3 has 17 residues. Germline values: CDR1 ENHRY, CDR2 SYGVKD. The CDR3 loop is CAISVDRYGAGANVLTF. CDR3 sequence (DNA): TGTGCCATCAGTGTGGACAGGTACGGGGCTGGGGCCAACGTCCTGACTTTC.

This clone was seen a few times. This sequence joins TRBV6-4 and TRBJ1-1; TRBD1 matches at 9 bases. Germline V gene lookup returns CDR1 MRHNA and CDR2 SNTAGT. Germline trimming cut 6 bases from V and 5 bases from J; bases unmatched to any gene: 7. The CDR3 is 14 amino acids. Here the CDR3 reads CASSPQGARTEAFF. CDR3 bases: TGTGCCAGCAGCCCACAGGGGGCGAGGACTGAAGCTTTCTTT.

This chain joins TRBV20-1 and TRBJ1-2; D unclear. This CDR3 comprises 10 residues. Trimming left V 6 bases short and J 3 bases short, with 5 bases between. Germline CDR1 DFQATT, CDR2 SNEGSKA (reference sequence). The CDR3: CSAFDYGYTF. CDR3 nucleotide sequence: TGCAGTGCATTTGACTATGGCTACACCTTC.

The V call is TRBV4-1, the J call TRBJ1-3; D gene ambiguous. CDR1 and CDR2 (germline): MGHRA, YSYEKL. V shed 2 bases and J shed 5 bases, with 16 bases lying between them. This CDR3 has 16 amino acids. CDR3 DNA: TGCGCCAGCAGCCAATCGGCGGGATTATATCGAAACACCATATATTTT. This sequence encodes CASSQSAGLYRNTIYF.

J is TRBJ1-3 and V is TRBV2; the D is unclear. The CDR3 runs 13 residues. Looked up from germline, CDR1 is SNHLY and CDR2 is FYNNEI. The V and J ends lost 6 bases and 8 bases respectively, with 14 bases between them. The CDR3 spells CASRREGMYTIYF. CDR3 DNA sequence: TGTGCCAGCAGAAGGGAAGGGATGTACACCATATATTTT.

This chain connects TRBV5-6 to TRBJ1-2; a weak D match, TRBD1 (6 bases). Per germline, CDR1 SGHDT and CDR2 YYEEEE. V lost 6 bases to trimming and J lost 2 bases, with 17 bases between them. This CDR3 has 15 amino acids. The CDR3 nucleotides read TGTGCCAGCACCCTCGGAGGGGGTTTAAACTATGGCTACACCTTC. Translation: CASTLGGGLNYGYTF.

V gene TRBV5-4 combines with J gene TRBJ2-7, with 8 bases aligning to TRBD1. V shed 0 bases, J shed 0 bases, and the junction held 2 bases outside the gene matches. In germline, CDR1 is SGHNT, CDR2 YYREEE (reference sequence). The CDR3 has 15 residues. CDR3 nucleotide sequence: TGTGCCAGCAGCTTGGGACAGGGGAGCTCCTACGAGCAGTACGTC. Encoded protein: CASSLGQGSSYEQYV.

This clone was counted a single time. The chain employs TRBV5-1 and TRBJ2-2; a weak D match, TRBD2 (5 bases). Trimming left V 4 bases short and J 3 bases short, with 13 bases between. Germline V gives CDR1 SGHRS, CDR2 YFSETQ. The CDR3 consists of 15 residues. In nucleotides, the CDR3 is TGCGCCAGCAGCCCCCGCCGCGGGCACACCGGGGAGCTGTTTTTT. Protein sequence: CASSPRRGHTGELFF.

The V and J genes are TRBV6-5 and TRBJ2-3, with TRBD1 matching over 10 bases. The V segment lost 8 bases and the J segment 4 bases; nucleotides outside the gene matches: 3. The CDR3 covers 13 residues. Germline V CDR1 and CDR2: MNHEY, SVGAGI. This CDR3 reads CASGDRGPDTQYF. The CDR3 DNA is TGTGCCAGCGGGGACAGGGGCCCAGATACGCAGTATTTT.

J is TRBJ1-5 and V is TRBV18; maybe TRBD1 (5 bases). The CDR3 is made up of 13 amino acids. The ends were cut back, 6 bases at V and 10 bases at J, with 16 bases in the middle. From germline, CDR1 is KGHSH and CDR2 LQKENI. DNA of the CDR3: TGTGCCAGCTCGAGTACTCGGGACGCCCCCCAGCATTTT. It codes for CASSSTRDAPQHF.

V and J are TRBV2 and TRBJ2-3; D ambiguous. Per the germline V gene, CDR1 is SNHLY and CDR2 is FYNNEI. The V end was cut by 5 bases, the J end by 4 bases, with 4 bases between. The CDR3 runs 11 residues. The CDR3 sequence: CASSISDTQYF. CDR3 DNA sequence: TGTGCCAGCAGTATATCAGATACGCAGTATTTT.

This clone showed up just once. This chain links TRBV16 with TRBJ1-5; a weak D match, TRBD1 (5 bases). The CDR3 sequence is 13 residues long. CDR1 is KGHSY and CDR2 is FQNENV in the germline V gene. Trimming left V 0 bases short and J 9 bases short, with 9 bases between. CDR3 coding DNA: TGTGCCAGCAGCCAATCGACAGCGTCGCCCCAGCATTTT. Its protein is CASSQSTASPQHF.

V usage is TRBV7-9 and J usage is TRBJ2-3; no reliable D call. The CDR3 has 14 residues. V was clipped by 5 bases and J by 3 bases, with 12 bases between them. The germline gives CDR1 SEHNR, CDR2 FQNEAQ (reference sequence). CDR3 sequence: CASSERWATDTQYF. DNA for the CDR3: TGTGCCAGCAGCGAACGGTGGGCGACAGATACGCAGTATTTT.

The gene calls are TRBV11-1 and TRBJ2-5, with D perhaps being TRBD1 or TRBD2 (7 bases each). V shed 2 bases and J shed 4 bases, with 14 bases lying between them. The germline V gene has CDR1 SGHAT and CDR2 FQDESV (reference sequence). This CDR3 comprises 15 residues. The CDR3 DNA reads TGTGCCAGCAGCTTACAGCCAGGGGGGGGAGAGACCCAGTACTTC. Its protein is CASSLQPGGGETQYF.